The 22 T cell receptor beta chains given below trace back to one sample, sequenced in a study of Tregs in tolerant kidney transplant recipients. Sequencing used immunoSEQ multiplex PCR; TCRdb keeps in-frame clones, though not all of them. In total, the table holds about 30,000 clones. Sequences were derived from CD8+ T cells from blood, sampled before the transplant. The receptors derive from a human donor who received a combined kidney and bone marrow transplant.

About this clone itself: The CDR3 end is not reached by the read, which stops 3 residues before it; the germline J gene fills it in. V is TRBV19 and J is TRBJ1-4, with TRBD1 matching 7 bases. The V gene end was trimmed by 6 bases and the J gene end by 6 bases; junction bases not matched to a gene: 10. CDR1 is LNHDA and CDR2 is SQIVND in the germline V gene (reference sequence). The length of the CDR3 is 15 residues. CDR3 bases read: TGTGCCAGTAGCCGCGGCCGGGGGACAGATGAAAAA. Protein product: CASSRGRGTDEK. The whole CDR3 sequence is CASSRGRGTDEKLFF.

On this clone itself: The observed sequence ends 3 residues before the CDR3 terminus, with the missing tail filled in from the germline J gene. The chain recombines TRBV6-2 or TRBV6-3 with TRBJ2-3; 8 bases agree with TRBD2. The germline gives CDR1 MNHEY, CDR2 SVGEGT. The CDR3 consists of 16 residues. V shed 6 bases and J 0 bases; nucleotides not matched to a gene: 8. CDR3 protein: CASSSVAGTSTDTQYF. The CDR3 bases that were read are TGTGCCAGCAGCTCAGTAGCGGGAACTAGCACAGATACG.

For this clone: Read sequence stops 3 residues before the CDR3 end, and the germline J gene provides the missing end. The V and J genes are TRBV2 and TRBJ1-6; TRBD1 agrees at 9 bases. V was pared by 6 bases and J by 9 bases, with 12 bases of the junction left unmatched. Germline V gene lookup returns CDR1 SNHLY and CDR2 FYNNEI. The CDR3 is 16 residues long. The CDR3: CASRDSLGQGRSPLHF. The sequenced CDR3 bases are TGTGCCAGCAGGGACTCCTTGGGACAGGGTCGTTCACCC.

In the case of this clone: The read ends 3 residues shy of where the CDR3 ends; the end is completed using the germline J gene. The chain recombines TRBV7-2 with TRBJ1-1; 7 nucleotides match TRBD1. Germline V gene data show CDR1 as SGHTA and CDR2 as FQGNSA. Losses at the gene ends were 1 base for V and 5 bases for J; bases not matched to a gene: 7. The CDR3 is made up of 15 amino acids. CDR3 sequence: CASSLGTGKDTEAFF. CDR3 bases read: TGTGCCAGCAGCTTAGGGACAGGAAAGGATACTGAA.

CDR3 loop: CAWSSYENIQYF. CDR3 bases read: TGTGCCTGGAGTTCGTATGAAAACATT. V usage is TRBV30 and J usage is TRBJ2-4; no reliable D call. The read ends 3 residues shy of where the CDR3 ends; the end is completed using the germline J gene. The CDR3 runs 12 residues. Trimming took off 2 bases at V and 5 bases at J, with 7 bases between the two ends. Per the germline V gene, CDR1 is GTSNPN and CDR2 is SVGIG (reference sequence).

The part of the CDR3 DNA that was read is TGTGCCAGTAGTATGGGCGAGGACACCGGGGAG. Its translation: CASSMGEDTGE. The entire CDR3 protein is CASSMGEDTGELFF. This rearrangement joins TRBV19 to TRBJ2-2; D gene ambiguous. The sequenced fragment ends 3 residues before the CDR3 boundary, so the rest is inferred from the germline J gene. Germline V CDR1 and CDR2: LNHDA, SQIVND (reference sequence). The CDR3 runs 14 residues. Trimming left V 3 bases short and J 3 bases short, with 8 bases between. Full variable domain (rest looked up from reference TRBV19 and TRBJ2-2): DGGITQSPKYLFRKEGQNVTLSCEQNLNHDAMYWYRQDPGQGLRLIYYSQIVNDFQKGDIAEGYSVSREKKESFPLTVTSAQKNPTAFYLCASSMGEDTGELFFGEGSRLTVL.

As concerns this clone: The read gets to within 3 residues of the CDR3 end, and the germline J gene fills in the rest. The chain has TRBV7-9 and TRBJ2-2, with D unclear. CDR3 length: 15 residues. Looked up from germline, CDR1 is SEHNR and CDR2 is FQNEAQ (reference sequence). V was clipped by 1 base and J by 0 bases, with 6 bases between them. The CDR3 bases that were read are TGTGCCAGCAGCTTAGTAATGTCGAACACCGGGGAG. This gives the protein CASSLVMSNTGE. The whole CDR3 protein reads CASSLVMSNTGELFF.

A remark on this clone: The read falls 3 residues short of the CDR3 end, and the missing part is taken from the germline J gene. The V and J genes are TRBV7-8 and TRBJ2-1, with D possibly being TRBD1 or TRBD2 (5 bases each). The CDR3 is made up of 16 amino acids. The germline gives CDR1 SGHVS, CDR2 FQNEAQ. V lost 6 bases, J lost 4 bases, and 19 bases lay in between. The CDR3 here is CASSFQRGEGYNEQFF. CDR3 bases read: TGTGCCAGCAGTTTTCAGAGGGGAGAGGGGTACAATGAG.

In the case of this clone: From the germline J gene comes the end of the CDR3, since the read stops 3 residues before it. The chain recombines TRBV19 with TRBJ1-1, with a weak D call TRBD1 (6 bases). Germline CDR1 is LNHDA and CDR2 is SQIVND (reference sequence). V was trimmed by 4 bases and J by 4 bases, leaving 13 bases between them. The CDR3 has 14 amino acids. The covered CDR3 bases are TGTGCCAGTAGTACCCCGGGGGGGGCCACTGAA. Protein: CASSTPGGATE. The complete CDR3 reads CASSTPGGATEAFF.

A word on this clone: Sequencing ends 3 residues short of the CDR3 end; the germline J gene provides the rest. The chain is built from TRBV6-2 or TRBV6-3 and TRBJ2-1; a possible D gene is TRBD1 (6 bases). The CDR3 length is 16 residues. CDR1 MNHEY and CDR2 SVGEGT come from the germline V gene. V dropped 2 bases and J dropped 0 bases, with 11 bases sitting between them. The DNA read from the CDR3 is TGTGCCAGCAGTTACATGGGGGCCAGCTCCTACAATGAG. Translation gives CASSYMGASSYNE. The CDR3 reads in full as CASSYMGASSYNEQFF.

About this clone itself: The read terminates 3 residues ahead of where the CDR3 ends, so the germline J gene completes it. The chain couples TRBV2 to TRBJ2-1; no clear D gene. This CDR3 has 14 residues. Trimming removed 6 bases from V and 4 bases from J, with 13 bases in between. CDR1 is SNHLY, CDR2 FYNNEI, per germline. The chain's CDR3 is CASSDLTLYNEQFF. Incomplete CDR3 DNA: TGTGCCAGCAGCGACTTGACTCTTTACAATGAG.

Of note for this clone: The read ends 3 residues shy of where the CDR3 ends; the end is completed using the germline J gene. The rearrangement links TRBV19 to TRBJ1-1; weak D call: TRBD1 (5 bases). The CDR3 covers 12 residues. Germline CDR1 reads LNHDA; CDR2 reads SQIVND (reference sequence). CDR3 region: CATRAGSLGAFF. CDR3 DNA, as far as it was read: TGTGCCACCCGAGCAGGGTCTCTAGGA.

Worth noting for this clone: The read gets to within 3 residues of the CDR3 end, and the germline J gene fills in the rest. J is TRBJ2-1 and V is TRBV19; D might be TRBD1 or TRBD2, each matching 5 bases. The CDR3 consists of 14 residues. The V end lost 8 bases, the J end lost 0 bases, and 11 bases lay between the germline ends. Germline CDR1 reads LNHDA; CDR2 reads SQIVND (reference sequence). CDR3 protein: CASEGSPSYNEQFF. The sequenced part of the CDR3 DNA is TGTGCCAGTGAGGGGTCCCCCTCCTACAATGAG.

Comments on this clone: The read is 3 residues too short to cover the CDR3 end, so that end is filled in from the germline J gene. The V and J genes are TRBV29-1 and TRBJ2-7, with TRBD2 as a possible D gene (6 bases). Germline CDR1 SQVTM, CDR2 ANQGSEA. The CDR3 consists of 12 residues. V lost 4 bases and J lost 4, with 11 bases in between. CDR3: CSVVSGGYEQYF. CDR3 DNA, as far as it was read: TGCAGCGTTGTTAGCGGCGGGTACGAG.

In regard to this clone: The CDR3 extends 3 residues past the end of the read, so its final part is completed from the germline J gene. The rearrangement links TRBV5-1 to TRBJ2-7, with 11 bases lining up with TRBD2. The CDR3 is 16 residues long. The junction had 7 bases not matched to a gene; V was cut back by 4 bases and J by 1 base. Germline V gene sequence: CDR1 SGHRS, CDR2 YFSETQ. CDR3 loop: CASSPPLAGGSYEQYF. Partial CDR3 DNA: TGCGCCAGCAGCCCCCCCCTAGCGGGGGGTTCCTACGAG.

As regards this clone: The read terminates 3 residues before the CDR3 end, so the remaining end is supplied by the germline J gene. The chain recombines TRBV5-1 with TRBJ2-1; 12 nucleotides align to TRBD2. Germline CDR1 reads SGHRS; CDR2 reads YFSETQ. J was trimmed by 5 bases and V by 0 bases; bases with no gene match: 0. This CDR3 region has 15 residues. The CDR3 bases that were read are TGCGCCAGCAGCTTGGGACTAGCGGGAGACAATGAG. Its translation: CASSLGLAGDNE. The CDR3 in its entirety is CASSLGLAGDNEQFF.

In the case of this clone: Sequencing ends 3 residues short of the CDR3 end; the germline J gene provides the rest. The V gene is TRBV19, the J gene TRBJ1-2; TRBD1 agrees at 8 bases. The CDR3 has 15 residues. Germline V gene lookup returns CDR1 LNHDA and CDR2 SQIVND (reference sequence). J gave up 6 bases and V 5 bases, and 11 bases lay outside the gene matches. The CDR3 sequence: CASSPGQGAINGYTF. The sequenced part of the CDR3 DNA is TGTGCCAGTAGTCCTGGGCAGGGGGCAATAAATGGC.

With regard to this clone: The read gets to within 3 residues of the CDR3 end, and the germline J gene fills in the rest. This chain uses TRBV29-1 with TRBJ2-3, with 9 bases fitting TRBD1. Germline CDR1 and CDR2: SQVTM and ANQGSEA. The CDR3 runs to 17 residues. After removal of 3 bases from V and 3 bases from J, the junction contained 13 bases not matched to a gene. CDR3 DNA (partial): TGCAGCGTTGATTGGGACAGGGTTGTTTCGAGTACAGATACG. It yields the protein CSVDWDRVVSSTDT. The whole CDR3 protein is CSVDWDRVVSSTDTQYF.

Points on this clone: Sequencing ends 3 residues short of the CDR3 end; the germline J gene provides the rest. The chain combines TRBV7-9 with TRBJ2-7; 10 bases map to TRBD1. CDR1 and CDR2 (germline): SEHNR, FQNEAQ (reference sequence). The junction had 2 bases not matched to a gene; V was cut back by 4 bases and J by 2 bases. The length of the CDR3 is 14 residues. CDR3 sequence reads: CASSSGTGAYEQYF. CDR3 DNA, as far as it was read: TGTGCCAGCAGCTCCGGGACAGGGGCCTACGAG.

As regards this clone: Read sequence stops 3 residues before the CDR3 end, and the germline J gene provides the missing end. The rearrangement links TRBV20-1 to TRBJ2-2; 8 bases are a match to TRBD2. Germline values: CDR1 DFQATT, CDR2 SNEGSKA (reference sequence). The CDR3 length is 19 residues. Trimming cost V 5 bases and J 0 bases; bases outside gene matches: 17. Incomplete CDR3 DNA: TGCAGTGCTCCTCCTGTAAGCGACGTAGCGGGAACGAACACCGGGGAG. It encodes CSAPPVSDVAGTNTGE. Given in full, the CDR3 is CSAPPVSDVAGTNTGELFF.

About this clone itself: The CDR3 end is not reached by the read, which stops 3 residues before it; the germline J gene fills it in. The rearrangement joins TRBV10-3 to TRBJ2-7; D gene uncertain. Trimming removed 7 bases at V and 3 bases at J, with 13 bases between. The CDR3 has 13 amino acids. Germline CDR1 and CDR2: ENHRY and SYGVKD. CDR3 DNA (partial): TGTGCCATCAAAGACACCAAGTTCTACGAG. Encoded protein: CAIKDTKFYE. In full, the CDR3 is CAIKDTKFYEQYF.

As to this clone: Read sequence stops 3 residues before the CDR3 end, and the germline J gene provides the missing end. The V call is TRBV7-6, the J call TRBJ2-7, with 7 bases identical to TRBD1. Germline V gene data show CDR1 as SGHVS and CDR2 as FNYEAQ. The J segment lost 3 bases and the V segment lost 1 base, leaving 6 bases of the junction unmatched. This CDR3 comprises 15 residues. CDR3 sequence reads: CASSLEAGDSYEQYF. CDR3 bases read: TGTGCCAGCAGCTTAGAGGCCGGGGACAGCTACGAG.